A selection of T cell receptor beta chains follows, all from one sample in a study of cytomegalovirus exposure and HLA in healthy donors. Sequencing was performed with immunoSEQ multiplex PCR; in TCRdb, only in-frame clones are kept and a portion is missing. The profile shows under 150,000 clones, 80% to 85% of them singletons. The sequenced sample consisted of PBMCs. Receptors were obtained from a boy aged 2 to 10 in good health and CMV-seronegative. Both conserved end residues are part of each CDR3. A D gene is named only where the DNA matches it firmly. Size values are once, few and many counts, or a class for expanded clones, and some rows have none.

TRBJ2-6 TRBV5-1 NA few CASSPGSGANVLTF TGCGCCAGCAGCCCGGGATCTGGGGCCAACGTCCTGACTTTC
TRBJ2-7 TRBV11-3 NA NA CASSSHHRPRGYEQYF TGTGCCAGCAGCTCACACCACAGGCCCAGGGGCTACGAGCAGTACTTC
TRBJ2-2 TRBV4-1 NA NA CASGGYDTGELFF TGCGCCAGCGGAGGCTACGACACCGGGGAGCTGTTTTTT
TRBJ1-2 TRBV5-4 NA NA CASSSPRGADYGYTF TGTGCCAGCAGCTCCCCCCGGGGGGCTGACTATGGCTACACCTTC
TRBJ2-5 TRBV7-3 TRBD2 NA CASSPGGRGGAETQYF TGTGCCAGCAGCCCCGGTGGTCGCGGGGGGGCAGAGACCCAGTACTTC
TRBJ2-7 TRBV6-1 TRBD1 NA CASSEGLPGTGSSYEQYF TGTGCCAGCAGTGAAGGCCTTCCCGGGACAGGGAGCTCCTACGAGCAGTACTTC
TRBJ2-3 TRBV6-4 NA NA CASRGLSEDTQYF TGTGCCAGCAGGGGACTTTCGGAAGATACGCAGTATTTT
TRBJ1-2 TRBV30 NA NA CAWNKGVGYGYTF TGTGCCTGGAATAAGGGAGTTGGGTATGGCTACACCTTC
TRBJ1-1 TRBV9 NA NA CASSATMNTEAFF TGTGCCAGCAGCGCGACTATGAACACTGAAGCTTTCTTT
TRBJ2-7 TRBV6-1 NA once CASSPGRQAYEQYF TGTGCCAGCAGCCCAGGGAGGCAGGCCTACGAGCAGTACTTC
TRBJ1-1 TRBV4-1 TRBD1 NA CASSLPPGTGINTEAFF TGCGCCAGCAGCCTACCCCCCGGGACAGGGATTAACACTGAAGCTTTCTTT
TRBJ2-1 TRBV7-2 TRBD1 NA CASNSGTGPYNEQFF TGTGCCAGCAACTCCGGGACAGGGCCCTACAATGAGCAGTTCTTC
TRBJ2-7 TRBV6-5 TRBD1 NA CASSETGGSSEQYF TGTGCCAGCAGTGAGACAGGGGGGTCGTCCGAGCAGTACTTC
TRBJ2-3 TRBV4-2 NA NA CASSLRDIRKLTDTQYF TGTGCCAGCAGCCTCAGGGACATTCGAAAACTCACAGATACGCAGTATTTT
TRBJ2-7 TRBV4-1 TRBD1 NA CASSPRQGATYEQYF TGCGCCAGCAGCCCTAGACAGGGGGCGACCTACGAGCAGTACTTC
TRBJ1-5 TRBV5-1 TRBD1 NA CASSLGRGDSNQPQHF TGCGCCAGCAGCTTGGGCAGGGGGGATAGCAATCAGCCCCAGCATTTT
TRBJ2-1 TRBV7-9 NA NA CASSLGVPLAGEQFF TGTGCCAGCAGCTTAGGTGTGCCCCTAGCAGGTGAGCAGTTCTTC
TRBJ1-5 TRBV7-8 TRBD1 NA CASSISGQGAGQPQHF TGTGCCAGCAGCATAAGCGGACAGGGGGCAGGGCAGCCCCAGCATTTT
TRBJ2-3 TRBV4-3 NA NA CASSRRSAGGTGRDTQYF TGCGCCAGCAGCCGAAGATCGGCGGGAGGGACAGGAAGAGATACGCAGTATTTT
TRBJ1-2 TRBV28 TRBD1 NA CASSTTGGPYYYGYTF TGTGCCAGCAGTACGACAGGGGGCCCCTACTACTATGGCTACACCTTC
TRBJ2-3 TRBV13 TRBD2 NA CASSLRMIPGLAVADTQYF TGTGCCAGCAGCTTACGCATGATCCCGGGACTAGCGGTTGCAGATACGCAGTATTTT
TRBJ2-5 TRBV27 NA NA CASSSAETQYF TGTGCCAGCAGTTCTGCGGAGACCCAGTACTTC
TRBJ1-3 TRBV6-7 TRBD1 NA CASSLGTVSGNTIYF TGTGCCAGCTCCCTCGGGACAGTCTCTGGAAACACCATATATTTT
TRBJ2-2 TRBV7-3 NA few CASSLEGGGELFF TGTGCCAGCAGCCTAGAAGGGGGCGGGGAGCTGTTTTTT
TRBJ1-4 TRBV7-8 NA NA CASSSLMRGPGGEKLFF TGTGCCAGCAGCTCTCTGATGCGGGGGCCGGGGGGGGAAAAACTGTTTTTT
TRBJ2-7 TRBV27 NA NA CASSFRPSYEQYF TGTGCCAGCAGTTTTCGTCCGTCCTACGAGCAGTACTTC
TRBJ2-5 TRBV21-1 NA NA CASSKLTGTVKETQYF TGTGCCAGCAGCAAACTCACCGGGACAGTTAAAGAGACCCAGTACTTC
TRBJ1-5 TRBV2 NA NA CASRASNQPQHF TGTGCCAGCAGAGCCAGCAATCAGCCCCAGCATTTT
TRBJ1-6 TRBV28 TRBD1 NA CASQNLKTGGVRNSPLHF TGTGCCAGCCAAAACCTCAAGACAGGGGGGGTGAGGAATTCACCCCTCCACTTT
TRBJ1-5 TRBV29-1 TRBD1 NA CSVSTGEWGQPQHF TGCAGCGTTTCGACAGGGGAGTGGGGTCAGCCCCAGCATTTT
TRBJ1-2 TRBV27 TRBD1 NA CASRTGTGRGGYTF TGTGCCAGCAGGACCGGGACAGGGAGGGGCGGCTACACCTTC
TRBJ2-7 TRBV19 NA once CASLDTNYEQYF TGTGCCAGTCTGGACACGAATTACGAGCAGTACTTC
TRBJ1-6 TRBV6-6 NA once CASSYSSSSPLHF TGTGCCAGCAGTTACTCTTCATCTTCACCCCTCCACTTT
TRBJ2-7 TRBV6-6 TRBD1 NA CASSYPGTVYEQYF TGTGCCAGCAGTTACCCCGGGACAGTCTACGAGCAGTACTTC
TRBJ1-1 TRBV5-1 TRBD1 few CASSLDRGRKTNTEAFF TGCGCCAGCAGCTTGGACAGGGGGCGAAAAACGAACACTGAAGCTTTCTTT
TRBJ2-5 TRBV19 TRBD1 NA CASSIAATGAQETQYF TGTGCCAGTAGTATAGCAGCGACAGGGGCACAAGAGACCCAGTACTTC
TRBJ2-7 TRBV11-2 TRBD1 NA CASSTRPGQGGEQYF TGTGCCAGCAGCACCCGCCCGGGACAGGGAGGCGAGCAGTACTTC
TRBJ1-5 TRBV7-2 NA NA CASSLVVGGSQPQHF TGTGCCAGCAGCTTAGTAGTAGGGGGAAGTCAGCCCCAGCATTTT
TRBJ1-4 TRBV10-3 NA NA CAISESGQNEKLFF TGTGCCATCAGTGAGTCTGGCCAAAATGAAAAACTGTTTTTT
TRBJ2-1 TRBV7-9 NA NA CASSLVTGQNEQFF TGTGCCAGCAGCTTAGTGACAGGCCAGAATGAGCAGTTCTTC
TRBJ1-1 TRBV28 NA NA CATLASRGAFF TGTGCCACCTTAGCCTCCCGGGGAGCTTTCTTT
TRBJ1-1 TRBV29-1 TRBD1 once CSVENRGQRPRRAEAFF TGCAGCGTTGAGAATAGGGGGCAACGCCCCCGAAGGGCTGAAGCTTTCTTT
TRBJ2-7 TRBV7-2 TRBD1 NA CASSPDRVREQYF TGTGCCAGCAGCCCTGACAGGGTTCGCGAGCAGTACTTC
TRBJ1-5 TRBV7-9 TRBD1 NA CASSLVRTGDRVSNQPQHF TGTGCCAGCAGTTTGGTACGGACAGGGGACAGGGTTAGCAATCAGCCCCAGCATTTT
TRBJ2-7 TRBV4-3 NA NA CASSQQSSYEQYF TGCGCCAGCAGCCAACAATCCTCCTACGAGCAGTACTTC
TRBJ2-5 TRBV7-3 NA NA CASSFGGGAGNGATQYF TGTGCCAGCAGCTTCGGAGGGGGCGCGGGGAATGGGGCGACCCAGTACTTC
TRBJ2-7 TRBV6-1 NA NA CASSFARVSSYEQYF TGTGCCAGCAGTTTCGCCAGGGTTAGCTCCTACGAGCAGTACTTC
TRBJ2-1 TRBV5-6 TRBD2 NA CASTGTRLFSNEQFF TGTGCCAGCACCGGGACTAGGCTCTTCAGTAATGAGCAGTTCTTC
TRBJ1-2 TRBV2 TRBD1 NA CASRGIRQGYGYGYTF TGTGCCAGCAGGGGAATACGACAGGGTTACGGCTATGGCTACACCTTC
TRBJ1-2 TRBV9 TRBD1 NA CASSVGQKGAYGYTF TGTGCCAGCAGCGTAGGACAGAAGGGGGCCTATGGCTACACCTTC
TRBJ1-2 TRBV7-9 NA once CASSSRRKNGYTF TGTGCCAGCAGCTCTAGACGGAAAAATGGCTACACCTTC
TRBJ2-1 TRBV10-2 TRBD2 NA CASRGGLAGGNEQFF TGCGCCAGCAGAGGGGGACTAGCGGGAGGTAATGAGCAGTTCTTC
TRBJ2-3 TRBV18 TRBD1 NA CASSPFQTGVADTQYF TGTGCCAGCTCACCTTTTCAGACAGGGGTGGCAGATACGCAGTATTTT
TRBJ2-1 TRBV28 TRBD2 NA CASSFILRTSGNKLGNEQFF TGTGCCAGCAGTTTCATCCTCCGGACTAGCGGGAATAAATTGGGCAACGAGCAGTTCTTC